This T cell receptor beta chain was recorded in a study of Ad26.COV2.S vaccination and SARS-CoV-2 variants. Treatment of the sample: over 15 received Ad26.COV2.S at low or high dose, single or two shots; roughly five received placebo; per-sample allocation not given. Sample collection was performed on day 63 after the first vaccine or placebo injection. The donor was a Boston adult aged 18-55 years. Clones were read by immunoSEQ multiplex PCR, and TCRdb kept only the in-frame ones, dropping some. This table holds 320,000 or so clones, about 90% found once. CDR3 length equals 13 residues. Unmatched junction bases numbered 8, after V lost 8 bases and J lost 5 bases. Germline V gene lookup returns CDR1 MNHEY and CDR2 SVGAGI.

The chain is built from TRBV6-5 and TRBJ1-2; TRBD1 aligns across 7 bases. The TCR was taken from a person aged 18-60 years who received the Ad26.COV2.S COVID-19 vaccine or a placebo. The starting material was peripheral blood, obtained in a trial of Ad26.COV2.S vaccine versus placebo. CDR3 amino acids: CASLNRGTYGYTF. CDR3 nucleotides: TGTGCCAGCCTAAACAGGGGTACATATGGCTACACCTTC.